This is a list of T cell receptor beta chains from one sample in a study of shared clonotypes between healthy human individuals. Profiling relied on immunoSEQ multiplex PCR, and the TCRdb table lists in-frame clones only, not all of them. Here the sample spans about 680,000 clones, about three quarters being singletons. Sample: memory CD4+ T cells sorted from blood. Every receptor here comes from a woman younger than 45 in good health. Both conserved end residues are part of each CDR3. The order of the fields is clone size, J gene, D gene, V gene, CDR3 DNA, CDR3 protein. The D gene is left open where the match is weak. Clone size is not always given. Where it is, it says once, few, many or a class for expanded clones.

abundance: once; j_gene: TRBJ1-3; d_gene: NA; v_gene: TRBV2; CDR3nt: TGTGCCAGCAGCGCCCCGATGCCTGCTGGAAACACCATATATTTT; CDR3aa: CASSAPMPAGNTIYF
abundance: NA; j_gene: TRBJ2-5; d_gene: NA; v_gene: TRBV7-6; CDR3nt: TGTGCCAGCAGCTTATTAGGGCGGGAGACCCAGTACTTC; CDR3aa: CASSLLGRETQYF
abundance: NA; j_gene: TRBJ1-1; d_gene: NA; v_gene: TRBV5-1; CDR3nt: TGCGCCAGCAGCCGCATTCGAGGGGTGAACACTGAAGCTTTCTTT; CDR3aa: CASSRIRGVNTEAFF
abundance: NA; j_gene: TRBJ1-3; d_gene: NA; v_gene: TRBV2; CDR3nt: TGTGCCAGCAGTGAAATACTAACACCCTGGGGCCGGAGCTCTGGAAACACCATATATTTT; CDR3aa: CASSEILTPWGRSSGNTIYF
abundance: NA; j_gene: TRBJ2-7; d_gene: TRBD2; v_gene: TRBV6-1; CDR3nt: TGTGCCAGCAGTGAATACGTCGGGAGGGACGAGCAGTACTTC; CDR3aa: CASSEYVGRDEQYF
abundance: NA; j_gene: TRBJ2-3; d_gene: NA; v_gene: TRBV4-1; CDR3nt: TGCGCCAGCAGACGAACCTTTTCCACAGATACGCAGTATTTT; CDR3aa: CASRRTFSTDTQYF
abundance: once; j_gene: TRBJ2-3; d_gene: TRBD1; v_gene: TRBV28; CDR3nt: TGTGCCAGCTCACGGACAGGGGTGGCAGATACGCAGTATTTT; CDR3aa: CASSRTGVADTQYF
abundance: NA; j_gene: TRBJ1-4; d_gene: NA; v_gene: TRBV6-1; CDR3nt: TGTGCCAGCAGTGATTGGACCTATGAAAAACTGTTTTTT; CDR3aa: CASSDWTYEKLFF
abundance: NA; j_gene: TRBJ2-5; d_gene: NA; v_gene: TRBV20-1; CDR3nt: TGCAGCACGGGAGAGACCCAGTACTTC; CDR3aa: CSTGETQYF
abundance: NA; j_gene: TRBJ2-1; d_gene: TRBD2; v_gene: TRBV5-1; CDR3nt: TGCGCCAGCAGCTTGGGACTAGCGGGAATTGAGCAGTTCTTC; CDR3aa: CASSLGLAGIEQFF
abundance: NA; j_gene: TRBJ2-4; d_gene: TRBD2; v_gene: TRBV27; CDR3nt: TGTGCCAGCAGTCCCCGAAGGGAGGGCCCGGGTCGAGCCAAAAACATTCAGTACTTC; CDR3aa: CASSPRREGPGRAKNIQYF
abundance: NA; j_gene: TRBJ1-1; d_gene: NA; v_gene: TRBV19; CDR3nt: TGTGCCAGTAGTAAATCCATAAGGGACACTGAAGCTTTCTTT; CDR3aa: CASSKSIRDTEAFF
abundance: NA; j_gene: TRBJ1-2; d_gene: TRBD1; v_gene: TRBV5-6; CDR3nt: TGTGCCAGCACAGTACAGGGGGGCGCCAACTATGGCTACACCTTC; CDR3aa: CASTVQGGANYGYTF
abundance: NA; j_gene: TRBJ2-1; d_gene: NA; v_gene: TRBV7-2; CDR3nt: TGTGCCAGCAGCCCCAGGACCTCTTCGATTGAGCAGTTCTTC; CDR3aa: CASSPRTSSIEQFF
abundance: NA; j_gene: TRBJ2-1; d_gene: NA; v_gene: TRBV19; CDR3nt: TGTGCCAGTAGGAGCAGGTGGGGCGAGCAGTTCTTC; CDR3aa: CASRSRWGEQFF
abundance: many; j_gene: TRBJ2-2; d_gene: NA; v_gene: TRBV19; CDR3nt: TGTGCCAGTAGCTCCCCCTCCACGGGGAGACGAACCGGGGAGCTGTTTTTT; CDR3aa: CASSSPSTGRRTGELFF
abundance: NA; j_gene: TRBJ1-1; d_gene: TRBD1; v_gene: TRBV28; CDR3nt: TGTGCCAGCAGTCAAACAGGGGCTGAAGCTTTCTTT; CDR3aa: CASSQTGAEAFF
abundance: NA; j_gene: TRBJ1-5; d_gene: NA; v_gene: TRBV19; CDR3nt: TGTGCCAGTAGTATCGTCGTAATTAGCAATCAGCCCCAGCATTTT; CDR3aa: CASSIVVISNQPQHF
abundance: NA; j_gene: TRBJ1-1; d_gene: NA; v_gene: TRBV29-1; CDR3nt: TGCAGCGTCTCCACACCGGGACGCTCCACTGAAGCTTTCTTT; CDR3aa: CSVSTPGRSTEAFF
abundance: NA; j_gene: TRBJ2-5; d_gene: TRBD2; v_gene: TRBV6-5; CDR3nt: TGTGCCAGCAGTTACTCAGCGGGAGGGGTAGAGACCCAGTACTTC; CDR3aa: CASSYSAGGVETQYF
abundance: NA; j_gene: TRBJ2-5; d_gene: NA; v_gene: TRBV28; CDR3nt: TGTGCCAGCAGTTTGTCACGGCAAGAGACCCAGTACTTC; CDR3aa: CASSLSRQETQYF
abundance: NA; j_gene: TRBJ2-3; d_gene: TRBD2; v_gene: TRBV6-1; CDR3nt: TGTGCCAGCAGTGCCCCGGGACGAGCGGGAAGCGATACGCAGTATTTT; CDR3aa: CASSAPGRAGSDTQYF
abundance: few; j_gene: TRBJ1-5; d_gene: NA; v_gene: TRBV10-3; CDR3nt: TGTGCCATCAGTGAGTCGAACTTACGGGCCCAGCATTTT; CDR3aa: CAISESNLRAQHF
abundance: NA; j_gene: TRBJ2-4; d_gene: NA; v_gene: TRBV5-6; CDR3nt: TGTGCCAGCAGCTTGCGCCGTAGTCTGGGGCGGAACATTCAGTACTTC; CDR3aa: CASSLRRSLGRNIQYF
abundance: NA; j_gene: TRBJ2-1; d_gene: TRBD2; v_gene: TRBV18; CDR3nt: TGTGCCAGCTCACCACCGCTAGGGGCGGGAGAATTTGGTAATGAGCAGTTCTTC; CDR3aa: CASSPPLGAGEFGNEQFF
abundance: NA; j_gene: TRBJ2-1; d_gene: TRBD2; v_gene: TRBV6-5; CDR3nt: TGTGCCAGCAGTTACTCTAGCGGGTCTTACAATGAGCAGTTCTTC; CDR3aa: CASSYSSGSYNEQFF
abundance: many; j_gene: TRBJ2-5; d_gene: TRBD2; v_gene: TRBV28; CDR3nt: TGTGCCAGCAGTTTAGGTGGCGGGAGGGCGACTTGGGAGACCCAGTACTTC; CDR3aa: CASSLGGGRATWETQYF
abundance: NA; j_gene: TRBJ1-5; d_gene: NA; v_gene: TRBV19; CDR3nt: TGTGCCAGTAGTAACAGGTATCAGCCCCAGCATTTT; CDR3aa: CASSNRYQPQHF
abundance: NA; j_gene: TRBJ2-3; d_gene: NA; v_gene: TRBV5-5; CDR3nt: TGTGCCAGCAGCTTGGGGTGGGCAGATACGCAGTATTTT; CDR3aa: CASSLGWADTQYF
abundance: NA; j_gene: TRBJ1-2; d_gene: NA; v_gene: TRBV28; CDR3nt: TGTGCCAGCACACGGCAGGGCTATGGCTACACCTTC; CDR3aa: CASTRQGYGYTF
abundance: few; j_gene: TRBJ2-5; d_gene: NA; v_gene: TRBV15; CDR3nt: TGTGCCACCAGCAGAGGCGCTACCCAAGAGACCCAGTACTTC; CDR3aa: CATSRGATQETQYF
abundance: NA; j_gene: TRBJ2-7; d_gene: TRBD2; v_gene: TRBV9; CDR3nt: TGTGCCAGCAGCGCTCTAGCGGGGAGTTGGGAGCAGTACTTC; CDR3aa: CASSALAGSWEQYF
abundance: NA; j_gene: TRBJ2-7; d_gene: TRBD2; v_gene: TRBV2; CDR3nt: TGTGCCAGCAGTGACCGTCCAGGGACTAGCGGGAGGGCCTACGAGCAGTACTTC; CDR3aa: CASSDRPGTSGRAYEQYF
abundance: NA; j_gene: TRBJ2-5; d_gene: NA; v_gene: TRBV18; CDR3nt: TGTGCCAGCTCTCGCCTTGCCCAAGAGACCCAGTACTTC; CDR3aa: CASSRLAQETQYF
abundance: NA; j_gene: TRBJ2-1; d_gene: TRBD1; v_gene: TRBV28; CDR3nt: TGTGCCAGTAGCCCCGCAGGGGGCTCCTACAATGAGCAGTTCTTC; CDR3aa: CASSPAGGSYNEQFF
abundance: few; j_gene: TRBJ2-5; d_gene: NA; v_gene: TRBV28; CDR3nt: TGTGCCAGCAGGGGCAGGGGAAAGAAGACCCAGTACTTC; CDR3aa: CASRGRGKKTQYF
abundance: NA; j_gene: TRBJ1-4; d_gene: NA; v_gene: TRBV4-1; CDR3nt: TGCGCCAGCAGCCGAAGGAGGGGGGGTCCTGGTGCGGAAAAACTGTTTTTT; CDR3aa: CASSRRRGGPGAEKLFF
abundance: NA; j_gene: TRBJ1-1; d_gene: NA; v_gene: TRBV28; CDR3nt: TGTGCCAGCAGTCCTCCACAGTCCATGAACACTGAAGCTTTCTTT; CDR3aa: CASSPPQSMNTEAFF
abundance: once; j_gene: TRBJ2-5; d_gene: TRBD1; v_gene: TRBV6-1; CDR3nt: TGTGCCAGCAATAGGGGACAGTCGTACCAAGAGACCCAGTACTTC; CDR3aa: CASNRGQSYQETQYF
abundance: NA; j_gene: TRBJ2-1; d_gene: NA; v_gene: TRBV12-5; CDR3nt: TGTGCTAGTGGTTTGGTACTTGGGTCGGTGTTGAATGAGCAGTTCTTC; CDR3aa: CASGLVLGSVLNEQFF
abundance: many; j_gene: TRBJ2-7; d_gene: NA; v_gene: TRBV7-2; CDR3nt: TGTGCCAGCAGCCCCAGACTAGGATCCTCTTACGAGCAGTACTTC; CDR3aa: CASSPRLGSSYEQYF
abundance: few; j_gene: TRBJ1-2; d_gene: NA; v_gene: TRBV28; CDR3nt: TGTGCCAGCAGTCGGGGACATAAGCCTAACTATGGCTACACCTTC; CDR3aa: CASSRGHKPNYGYTF
abundance: NA; j_gene: TRBJ1-5; d_gene: TRBD1; v_gene: TRBV6-1; CDR3nt: TGTGCCAGCAGTGAACAGACAGGGGCGTTGCAGCCCCAGCATTTT; CDR3aa: CASSEQTGALQPQHF
abundance: NA; j_gene: TRBJ2-5; d_gene: TRBD2; v_gene: TRBV18; CDR3nt: TGTGCCAGCTCACCGGGACTAGCGGGAGAGACCCAGTACTTC; CDR3aa: CASSPGLAGETQYF
abundance: NA; j_gene: TRBJ2-3; d_gene: NA; v_gene: TRBV9; CDR3nt: TGTGCCAGCAGCGTAGGCGCGGGGGCGCCAGCAGATACGCAGTATTTT; CDR3aa: CASSVGAGAPADTQYF
abundance: NA; j_gene: TRBJ2-3; d_gene: NA; v_gene: TRBV11-2; CDR3nt: TGTGCCAGCAGCTCCCCGGGGAACCCCACAGATACGCAGTATTTT; CDR3aa: CASSSPGNPTDTQYF
abundance: NA; j_gene: TRBJ1-2; d_gene: NA; v_gene: TRBV25-1; CDR3nt: TGTGCCAGCAGTGATCGGGGGCGGAGTGGCTACACCTTC; CDR3aa: CASSDRGRSGYTF
abundance: few; j_gene: TRBJ1-1; d_gene: NA; v_gene: TRBV7-9; CDR3nt: TGTGCCAGCAGCTTTGCTTACACTGAAGCTTTCTTT; CDR3aa: CASSFAYTEAFF
abundance: NA; j_gene: TRBJ2-3; d_gene: TRBD2; v_gene: TRBV29-1; CDR3nt: TGCAGCGTTGTTTCTCCTAGCGGGAGTACAGATACGCAGTATTTT; CDR3aa: CSVVSPSGSTDTQYF
abundance: NA; j_gene: TRBJ1-1; d_gene: TRBD1; v_gene: TRBV11-2; CDR3nt: TGTGCCAGCAGCCCACGGACAGGGGAATACACTGAAGCTTTCTTT; CDR3aa: CASSPRTGEYTEAFF
abundance: NA; j_gene: TRBJ2-4; d_gene: NA; v_gene: TRBV27; CDR3nt: TGTGCCAGCAGTGAACGAGACAGTACAATAGCCAAAAACATTCAGTACTTC; CDR3aa: CASSERDSTIAKNIQYF
abundance: NA; j_gene: TRBJ1-2; d_gene: TRBD1; v_gene: TRBV5-4; CDR3nt: TGTGCCAGCAGCCTCAGGACAGGGGGGTCTCCCTATGGCTACACCTTC; CDR3aa: CASSLRTGGSPYGYTF
abundance: NA; j_gene: TRBJ1-1; d_gene: NA; v_gene: TRBV18; CDR3nt: TGTGCCAGCTCACCCCAGGACGGAGATCCGGAAGCTTTCTTT; CDR3aa: CASSPQDGDPEAFF
abundance: NA; j_gene: TRBJ1-1; d_gene: TRBD1; v_gene: TRBV18; CDR3nt: TGTGCCAGCTCACCAAGGACAGGGCTAGGGGACACTGAAGCTTTCTTT; CDR3aa: CASSPRTGLGDTEAFF
abundance: NA; j_gene: TRBJ1-3; d_gene: NA; v_gene: TRBV18; CDR3nt: TGTGCCAGCTCACCAAACGAGGGAAACACCATATATTTT; CDR3aa: CASSPNEGNTIYF